These 9 T cell receptor beta chains share one sample of origin, sequenced in a study of response to subunit inactivated influenza vaccine. TCRdb independently ran MiXCR on the RT-PCR reads; one entry per CDR3 protein. This sample has more than 700,000 distinct CDR3 sequences, with over 20% found just once. The sample here was PBMCs from blood, taken roughly 5 days after vaccination. The receptors were gathered from a man aged 50-60 years who received an inactivated influenza vaccine.

Ten or more counts support this clonotype. The chain has TRBV6-5 and TRBJ2-1, with 8 bases identical to TRBD2. This CDR3 has 17 amino acids. V trimming: 0 bases; J trimming: 8 bases; junction bases outside the gene matches: 12. Germline CDR1 reads MNHEY; CDR2 reads SVGAGI. In nucleotides, the CDR3 is TGTGCCAGCAGTTACTCACCCGGGGGGGCTTTTCCCCATGAGCAGTTCTTC. This codes for CASSYSPGGAFPHEQFF.

This clonotype was seen many times. V usage is TRBV12-3 or TRBV12-4 and J usage is TRBJ2-5, with D uncertain. Trimming took off 4 bases at V and 2 bases at J, with 5 bases between the two ends. This CDR3 is built from 12 residues. CDR3 nucleotides: TGTGCCAGCAGTTGGGATCAAGAGACCCAGTACTTC. The encoded protein is CASSWDQETQYF.

This rearrangement joins TRBV7-9 to TRBJ2-3; 9 bases agree with TRBD2. The V segment lost 4 bases and the J segment 5 bases; nucleotides outside the gene matches: 13. The CDR3 sequence is 17 residues long. Germline V lookup: CDR1 SEHNR, CDR2 FQNEAQ (reference sequence). The DNA for the CDR3 is TGTGCCAGCAGCTCGCCCGTAGCGGGAGTCGATTTAGATACGCAGTATTTT. It translates to CASSSPVAGVDLDTQYF.

This clonotype occurred a few times. This rearrangement joins TRBV7-8 to TRBJ2-3; tentatively, D is TRBD1 or TRBD2 (5 bases each). With 3 bases removed from V and 4 bases from J, the gap between germline ends came to 23 bases. CDR3 length: 18 amino acids. Germline V gene sequence: CDR1 SGHVS, CDR2 FQNEAQ. CDR3 DNA: TGTGCCAGCAGCTTCTGGGGGAGCGTCTTAGTTGCGGCAGATACGCAGTATTTT. This sequence encodes CASSFWGSVLVAADTQYF.

This rearrangement joins TRBV6-1 to TRBJ2-7; TRBD1 is a possible D gene (6 bases). In germline, CDR1 is MNHNS, CDR2 SASEGT. CDR3 size: 13 residues. V was trimmed by 8 bases and J by 6 bases, leaving 17 bases between them. As DNA, the CDR3 is TGTGCCAGCGCGGCCGGGACACCTGGCGAGCAGTACTTC. This encodes CASAAGTPGEQYF.

This clonotype was observed a few times. This rearrangement joins TRBV3-1 to TRBJ1-1; TRBD1 is a possible D gene (5 bases). Per germline, CDR1 LGHDT and CDR2 YNNKEL (reference sequence). This CDR3 has 14 residues. The V end lost 0 bases, the J end lost 7 bases, and 12 bases lay between the germline ends. The CDR3 DNA reads as TGTGCCAGCAGCCAAGAAGGATCGGGGCGTGAAGCTTTCTTT. It codes for CASSQEGSGREAFF.

This clonotype was seen only a few times. V usage is TRBV12-3 or TRBV12-4 and J usage is TRBJ1-6, with a weak D call TRBD1 (6 bases). The CDR3 runs 15 residues. With 1 base removed from V and 9 bases from J, the gap between germline ends came to 13 bases. CDR3 sequence reads: CASSLGRTAGSPLHF. In DNA form, the CDR3 reads TGTGCCAGCAGTTTAGGTCGGACAGCCGGTTCACCCCTCCACTTT.

This clonotype was seen only a few times. The V call is TRBV20-1, the J call TRBJ2-7, with 8 bases lining up with TRBD2. The length of the CDR3 is 15 residues. Germline V lookup: CDR1 DFQATT, CDR2 SNEGSKA (reference sequence). V trimming: 2 bases; J trimming: 6 bases; junction bases outside the gene matches: 12. CDR3 sequence (DNA): TGCAGTGCTAGATCACAAGCGGGAGTTTTTCTCGAGCAGTACTTC. Protein product: CSARSQAGVFLEQYF.

The sample holds a few counts of this clonotype. This chain joins TRBV20-1 and TRBJ1-1; a weak D match, TRBD1 (5 bases). Germline lookup yields CDR1 DFQATT and CDR2 SNEGSKA (reference sequence). CDR3 size: 13 residues. The germline V and J ends were trimmed by 2 bases and 4 bases, with 11 bases remaining between them. CDR3 coding DNA: TGCAGTGCTAGAAGGGTCAGGGCCACTGAAGCTTTCTTT. Translation gives CSARRVRATEAFF.